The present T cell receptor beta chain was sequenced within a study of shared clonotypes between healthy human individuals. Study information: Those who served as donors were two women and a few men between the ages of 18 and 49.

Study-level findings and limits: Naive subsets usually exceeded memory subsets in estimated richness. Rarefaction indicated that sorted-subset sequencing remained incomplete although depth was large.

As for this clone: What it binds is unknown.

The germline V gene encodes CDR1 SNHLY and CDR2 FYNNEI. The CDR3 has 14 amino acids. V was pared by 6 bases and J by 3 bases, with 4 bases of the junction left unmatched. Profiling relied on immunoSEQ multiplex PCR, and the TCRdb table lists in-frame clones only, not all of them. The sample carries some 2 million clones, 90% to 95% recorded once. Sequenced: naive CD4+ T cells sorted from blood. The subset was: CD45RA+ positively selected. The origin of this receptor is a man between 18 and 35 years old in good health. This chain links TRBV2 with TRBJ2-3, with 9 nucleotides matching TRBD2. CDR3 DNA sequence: TGTGCCAGCAGCGTAGCGGGAGAAACAGATACGCAGTATTTT. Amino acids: CASSVAGETDTQYF.